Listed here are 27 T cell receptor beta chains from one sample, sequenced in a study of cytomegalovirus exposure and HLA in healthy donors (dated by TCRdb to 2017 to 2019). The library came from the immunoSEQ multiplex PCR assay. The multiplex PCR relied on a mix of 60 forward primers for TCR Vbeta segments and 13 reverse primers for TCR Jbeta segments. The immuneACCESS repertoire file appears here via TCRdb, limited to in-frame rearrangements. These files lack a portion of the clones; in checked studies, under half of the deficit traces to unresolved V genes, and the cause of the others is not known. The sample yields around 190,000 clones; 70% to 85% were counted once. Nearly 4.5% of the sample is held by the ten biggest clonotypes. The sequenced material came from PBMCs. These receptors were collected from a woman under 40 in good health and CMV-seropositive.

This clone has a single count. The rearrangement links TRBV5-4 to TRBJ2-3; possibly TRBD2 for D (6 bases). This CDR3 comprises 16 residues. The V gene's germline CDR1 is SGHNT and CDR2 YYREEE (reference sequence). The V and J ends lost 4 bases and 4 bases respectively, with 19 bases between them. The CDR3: CASSRVGGEFADTQYF. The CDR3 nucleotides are TGTGCCAGCAGCCGTGTGGGGGGAGAATTTGCAGATACGCAGTATTTT.

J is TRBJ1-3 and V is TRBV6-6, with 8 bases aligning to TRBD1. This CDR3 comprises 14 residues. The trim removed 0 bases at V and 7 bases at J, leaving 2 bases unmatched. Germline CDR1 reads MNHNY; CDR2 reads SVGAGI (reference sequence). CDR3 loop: CASSYSRQGNTIYF. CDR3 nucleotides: TGTGCCAGCAGTTACTCAAGACAGGGGAACACCATATATTTT.

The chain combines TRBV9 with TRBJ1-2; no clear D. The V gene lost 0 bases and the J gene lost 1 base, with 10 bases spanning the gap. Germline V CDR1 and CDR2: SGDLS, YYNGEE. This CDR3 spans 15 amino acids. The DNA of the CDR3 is TGTGCCAGCAGCGTAGGGGAGGGTGATAACTATGGCTACACCTTC. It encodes CASSVGEGDNYGYTF.

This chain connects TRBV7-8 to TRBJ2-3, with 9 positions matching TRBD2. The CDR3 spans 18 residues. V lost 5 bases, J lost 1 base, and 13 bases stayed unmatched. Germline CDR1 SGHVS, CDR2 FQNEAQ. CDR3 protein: CASSLERGVAGGTDTQYF. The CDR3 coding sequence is TGTGCCAGCAGCCTCGAGAGGGGTGTAGCGGGGGGCACAGATACGCAGTATTTT.

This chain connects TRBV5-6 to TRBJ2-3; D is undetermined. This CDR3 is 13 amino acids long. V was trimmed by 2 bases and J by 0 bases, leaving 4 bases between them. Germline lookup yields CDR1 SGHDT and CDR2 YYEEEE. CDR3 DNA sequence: TGTGCCAGCAGCTTTGCGAGCACAGATACGCAGTATTTT. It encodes CASSFASTDTQYF.

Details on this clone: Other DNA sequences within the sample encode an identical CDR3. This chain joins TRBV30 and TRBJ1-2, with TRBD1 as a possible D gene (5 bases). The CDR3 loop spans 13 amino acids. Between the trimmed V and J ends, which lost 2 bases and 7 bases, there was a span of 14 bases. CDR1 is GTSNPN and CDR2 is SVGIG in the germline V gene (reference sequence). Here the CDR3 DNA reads TGTGCCTGGAGTTGGGGCAGGGCCGGTGGCTACACCTTC. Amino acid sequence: CAWSWGRAGGYTF.

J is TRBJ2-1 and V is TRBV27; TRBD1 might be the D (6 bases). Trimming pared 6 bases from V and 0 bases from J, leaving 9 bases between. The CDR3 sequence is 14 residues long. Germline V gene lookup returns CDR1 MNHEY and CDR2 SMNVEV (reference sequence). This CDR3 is CASSQGSSYNEQFF. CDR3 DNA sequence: TGTGCCAGCAGCCAGGGGAGCTCCTACAATGAGCAGTTCTTC.

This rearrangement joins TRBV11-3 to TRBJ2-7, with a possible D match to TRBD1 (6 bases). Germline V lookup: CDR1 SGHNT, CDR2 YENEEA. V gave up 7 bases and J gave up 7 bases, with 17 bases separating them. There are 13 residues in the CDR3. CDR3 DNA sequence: TGTGCCAGCACCCGCGAGGGACAAGGGGAGCAGTACTTC. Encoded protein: CASTREGQGEQYF.

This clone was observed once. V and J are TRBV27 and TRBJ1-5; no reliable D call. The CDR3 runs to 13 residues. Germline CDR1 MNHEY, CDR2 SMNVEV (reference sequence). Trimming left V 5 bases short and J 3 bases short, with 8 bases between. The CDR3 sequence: CASSLGINQPQHF. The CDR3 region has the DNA TGTGCCAGCAGTCTAGGTATCAATCAGCCCCAGCATTTT.

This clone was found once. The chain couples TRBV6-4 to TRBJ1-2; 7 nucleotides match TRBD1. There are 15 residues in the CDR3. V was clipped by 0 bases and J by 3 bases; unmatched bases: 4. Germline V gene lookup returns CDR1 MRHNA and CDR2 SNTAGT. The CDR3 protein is CASSDSGQGDYGYTF. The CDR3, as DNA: TGTGCCAGCAGTGACTCGGGGCAGGGGGACTATGGCTACACCTTC.

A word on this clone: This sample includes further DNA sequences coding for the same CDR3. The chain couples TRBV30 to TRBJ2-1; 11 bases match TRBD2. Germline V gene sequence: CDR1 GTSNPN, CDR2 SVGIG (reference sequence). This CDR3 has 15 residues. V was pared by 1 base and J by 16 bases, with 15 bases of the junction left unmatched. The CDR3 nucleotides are TGTGCCTGGAGTGAGGGGGCCCCGGAGACTAGCGGGATATTCTTC. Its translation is CAWSEGAPETSGIFF.

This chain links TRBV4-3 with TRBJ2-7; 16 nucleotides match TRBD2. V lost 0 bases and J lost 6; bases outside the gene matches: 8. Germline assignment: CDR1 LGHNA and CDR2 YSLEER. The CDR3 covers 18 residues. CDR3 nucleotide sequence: TGCGCCAGCAGCCAAGACGCCGGGACTAGCGGGAGGGCGGTCGAGCAGTACTTC. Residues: CASSQDAGTSGRAVEQYF.

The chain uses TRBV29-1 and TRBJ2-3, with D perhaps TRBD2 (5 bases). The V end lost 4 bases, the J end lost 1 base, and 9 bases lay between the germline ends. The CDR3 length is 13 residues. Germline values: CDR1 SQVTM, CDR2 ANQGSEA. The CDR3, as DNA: TGCAGCGTTGCTTACGGGGGCACAGATACGCAGTATTTT. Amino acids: CSVAYGGTDTQYF.

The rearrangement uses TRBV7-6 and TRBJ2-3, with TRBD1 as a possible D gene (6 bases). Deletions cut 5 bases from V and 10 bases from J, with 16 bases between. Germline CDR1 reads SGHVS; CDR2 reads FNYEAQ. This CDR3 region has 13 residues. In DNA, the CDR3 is TGTGCCAGCAGCCTCGGGACAACCGGGGCGCAGTATTTT. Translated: CASSLGTTGAQYF.

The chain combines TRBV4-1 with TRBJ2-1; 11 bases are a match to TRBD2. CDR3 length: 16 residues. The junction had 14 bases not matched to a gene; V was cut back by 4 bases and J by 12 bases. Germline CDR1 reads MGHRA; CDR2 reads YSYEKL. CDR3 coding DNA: TGCGCCAGCAGCCTTATCGGGCTAGCGGGGGGAAAATGGCAGTTCTTC. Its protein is CASSLIGLAGGKWQFF.

This chain's CDR3 is CASSFLGGGDLYEQYF. CDR3 nucleotides: TGTGCCAGCAGCTTTCTCGGCGGGGGGGACCTCTACGAGCAGTACTTC. The chain links TRBV11-2 to TRBJ2-7; 9 positions agree with TRBD2. V trimming: 3 bases; J trimming: 3 bases; junction bases outside the gene matches: 9. Germline V gene lookup returns CDR1 SGHAT and CDR2 FQNNGV. This CDR3 is built from 16 residues.

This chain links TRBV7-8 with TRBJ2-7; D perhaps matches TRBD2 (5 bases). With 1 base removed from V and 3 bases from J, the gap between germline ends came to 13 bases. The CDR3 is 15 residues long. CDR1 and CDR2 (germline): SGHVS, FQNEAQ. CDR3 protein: CASSLERGIGYEQYF. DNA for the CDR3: TGTGCCAGCAGCTTAGAAAGAGGGATAGGCTACGAGCAGTACTTC.

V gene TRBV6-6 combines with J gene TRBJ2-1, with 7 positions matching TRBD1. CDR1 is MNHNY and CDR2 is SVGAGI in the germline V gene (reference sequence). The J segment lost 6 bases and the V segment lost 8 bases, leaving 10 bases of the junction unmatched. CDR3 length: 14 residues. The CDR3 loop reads CASERQGTPNEQFF. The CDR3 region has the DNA TGTGCCAGCGAAAGACAGGGTACCCCCAATGAGCAGTTCTTC.

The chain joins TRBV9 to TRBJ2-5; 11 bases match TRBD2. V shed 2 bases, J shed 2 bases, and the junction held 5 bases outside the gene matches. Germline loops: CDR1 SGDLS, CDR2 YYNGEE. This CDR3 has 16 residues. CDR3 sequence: CASSVSGGARQETQYF. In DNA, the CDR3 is TGTGCCAGCAGCGTTAGCGGGGGGGCTCGGCAAGAGACCCAGTACTTC.

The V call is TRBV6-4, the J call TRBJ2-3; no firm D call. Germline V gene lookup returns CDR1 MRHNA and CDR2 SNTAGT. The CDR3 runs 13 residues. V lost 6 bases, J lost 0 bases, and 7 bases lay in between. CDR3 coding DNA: TGTGCCAGCAGCAGATCTAGCACAGATACGCAGTATTTT. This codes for CASSRSSTDTQYF.

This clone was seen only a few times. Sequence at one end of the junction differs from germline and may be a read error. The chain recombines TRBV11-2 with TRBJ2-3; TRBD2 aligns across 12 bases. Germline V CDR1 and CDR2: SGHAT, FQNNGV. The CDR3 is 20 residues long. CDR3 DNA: TGTGCCAGCAGTTTAGAGGCTAGCGGGAGGGCCAGAGGACACACAGATACGCAGTATTTT. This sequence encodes CASSLEASGRARGHTDTQYF. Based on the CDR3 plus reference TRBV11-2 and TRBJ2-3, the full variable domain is EAGVAQSPRYKIIEKRQSVAFWCNPISGHATLYWYQQILGQGPKLLIQFQNNGVVDDSQLPKDRFSAERLKGVDSTLKIQPAKLEDSAVYLCASSLEASGRARGHTDTQYFGPGTRLTVL.

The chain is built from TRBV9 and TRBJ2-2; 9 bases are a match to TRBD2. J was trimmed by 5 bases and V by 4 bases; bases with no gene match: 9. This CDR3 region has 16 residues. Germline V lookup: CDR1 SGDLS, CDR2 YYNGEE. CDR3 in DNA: TGTGCCAGCAGCCGGGATTTTAGCGGGAGAACCGGGGAGCTGTTTTTT. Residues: CASSRDFSGRTGELFF.

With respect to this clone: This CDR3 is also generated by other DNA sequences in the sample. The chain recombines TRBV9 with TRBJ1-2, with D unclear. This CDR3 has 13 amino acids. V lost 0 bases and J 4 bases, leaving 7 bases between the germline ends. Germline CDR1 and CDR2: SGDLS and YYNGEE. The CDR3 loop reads CASSVEGAYGYTF. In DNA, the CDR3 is TGTGCCAGCAGCGTAGAGGGAGCCTATGGCTACACCTTC.

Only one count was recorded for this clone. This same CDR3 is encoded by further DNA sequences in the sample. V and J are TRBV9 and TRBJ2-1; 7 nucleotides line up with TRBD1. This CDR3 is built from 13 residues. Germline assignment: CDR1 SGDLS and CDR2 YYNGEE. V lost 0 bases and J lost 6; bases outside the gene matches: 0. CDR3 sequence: CASSVAGGNEQFF. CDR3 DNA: TGTGCCAGCAGCGTAGCAGGGGGCAATGAGCAGTTCTTC.

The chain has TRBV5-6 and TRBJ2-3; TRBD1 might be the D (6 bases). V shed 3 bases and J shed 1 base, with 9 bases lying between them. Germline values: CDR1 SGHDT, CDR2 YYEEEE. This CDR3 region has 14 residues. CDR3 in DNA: TGTGCCAGCAGCTCCAGGGGTCGCACAGATACGCAGTATTTT. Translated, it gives CASSSRGRTDTQYF.

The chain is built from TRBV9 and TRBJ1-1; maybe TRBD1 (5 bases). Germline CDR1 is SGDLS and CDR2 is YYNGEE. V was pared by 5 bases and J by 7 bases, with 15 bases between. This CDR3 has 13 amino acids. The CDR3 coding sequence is TGTGCCAGCAGTACAGGCCTAGGGGATGAAGCTTTCTTT. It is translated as CASSTGLGDEAFF. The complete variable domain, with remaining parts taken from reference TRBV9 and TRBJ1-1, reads DSGVTQTPKHLITATGQRVTLRCSPRSGDLSVYWYQQSLDQGLQFLIQYYNGEERAKGNILERFSAQQFPDLHSELNLSSLELGDSALYFCASSTGLGDEAFFGQGTRLTVV.

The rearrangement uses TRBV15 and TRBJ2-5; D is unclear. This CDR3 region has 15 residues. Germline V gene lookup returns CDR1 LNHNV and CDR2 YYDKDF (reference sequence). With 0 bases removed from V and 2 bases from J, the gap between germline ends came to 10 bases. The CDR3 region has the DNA TGTGCCACCAGCAGAGATCTTTCGAGGCAAGAGACCCAGTACTTC. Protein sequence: CATSRDLSRQETQYF.